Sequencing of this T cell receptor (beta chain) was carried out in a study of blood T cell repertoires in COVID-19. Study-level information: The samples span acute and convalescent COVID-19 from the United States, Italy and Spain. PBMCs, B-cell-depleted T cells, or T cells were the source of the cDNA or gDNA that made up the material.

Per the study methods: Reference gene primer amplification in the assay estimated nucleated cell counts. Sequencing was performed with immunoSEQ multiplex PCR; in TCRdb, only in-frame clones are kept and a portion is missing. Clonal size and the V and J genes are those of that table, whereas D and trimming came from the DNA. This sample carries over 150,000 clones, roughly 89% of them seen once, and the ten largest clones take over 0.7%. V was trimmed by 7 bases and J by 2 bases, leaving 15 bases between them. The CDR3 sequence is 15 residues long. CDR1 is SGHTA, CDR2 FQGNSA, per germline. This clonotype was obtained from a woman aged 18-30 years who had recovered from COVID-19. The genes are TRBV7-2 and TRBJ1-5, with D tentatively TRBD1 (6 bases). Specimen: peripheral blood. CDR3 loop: CASTSTGSGNQPQHF. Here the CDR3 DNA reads TGTGCCAGCACCTCTACAGGGTCGGGCAATCAGCCCCAGCATTTT.